A single sample is the source of the 11 T cell receptor beta chains below, sequenced in a study of cytomegalovirus exposure and HLA in healthy donors. A multiplex PCR was run with 60 Vbeta primers and 13 Jbeta primers. The assay was immunoSEQ multiplex PCR, and TCRdb's table has in-frame clones only and misses some. The sample shows about 170,000 clones, around two thirds of them seen only once. Sequencing was done on a sample of PBMCs. Every receptor here comes from a man between 35 and 55 years old in good health and CMV-seronegative.

The chain joins TRBV27 to TRBJ1-1; the match to TRBD1 covers 7 bases. Germline V gene data show CDR1 as MNHEY and CDR2 as SMNVEV (reference sequence). CDR3 length: 16 residues. Losses at the gene ends were 4 bases for V and 5 bases for J; bases not matched to a gene: 13. The CDR3 DNA reads TGTGCCAGCAGTTCGCGACAGGGACGCGGAGGAACTGAAGCTTTCTTT. Protein product: CASSSRQGRGGTEAFF.

The rearrangement uses TRBV7-2 and TRBJ1-5, with D maybe TRBD1 (6 bases). Germline V lookup: CDR1 SGHTA, CDR2 FQGNSA. The germline V and J ends were trimmed by 1 base and 9 bases, with 19 bases remaining between them. There are 16 residues in the CDR3. Here the CDR3 DNA reads TGTGCCAGCAGCTTAGTTGGGGGGGACAACCAAAGGCCCCAGCATTTT. Amino acids: CASSLVGGDNQRPQHF.

This clone appeared a few times. The chain employs TRBV7-2 and TRBJ2-7; no reliable D call. Trimming cost V 4 bases and J 2 bases, with 9 bases left between them. CDR3 length equals 13 residues. Germline V gives CDR1 SGHTA, CDR2 FQGNSA. CDR3 region: CASSSYPPYEQYF. CDR3 sequence (DNA): TGTGCCAGCAGCTCCTATCCCCCCTACGAGCAGTACTTC.

The chain links TRBV7-2 to TRBJ2-7; D gene uncertain. V gave up 2 bases and J gave up 1 base, with 6 bases separating them. This CDR3 has 13 residues. The germline CDR1 and CDR2 sequences are SGHTA and FQGNSA. The CDR3 bases are TGTGCCAGCAGCTTACGGTTTTCCTACGAGCAGTACTTC. Protein product: CASSLRFSYEQYF.

The CDR3 region is CASSSARGVTSEQYF. The CDR3 DNA is TGTGCCAGCAGCTCGGCTCGGGGAGTAACGTCCGAGCAGTACTTC. The J gene is TRBJ2-7, the V gene TRBV7-2; D is possibly TRBD2 (5 bases). Trimming removed 4 bases at V and 6 bases at J, with 19 bases between. The CDR3 spans 15 residues. Germline CDR1 is SGHTA and CDR2 is FQGNSA.

This clone turned up a few times. V is TRBV9 and J is TRBJ2-2; possible D gene TRBD2, 6 bases. The CDR3 totals 14 residues. With 2 bases removed from V and 7 bases from J, the gap between germline ends came to 12 bases. CDR1 and CDR2 (germline): SGDLS, YYNGEE. The CDR3 nucleotides are TGTGCCAGCAGCGTTCAGACAGCGGGCGGGGAGCTGTTTTTT. Its protein is CASSVQTAGGELFF.

This clone was seen a few times. V and J are TRBV7-2 and TRBJ2-5; 11 bases agree with TRBD2. The CDR3 is made up of 16 amino acids. J was trimmed by 2 bases and V by 0 bases; bases with no gene match: 2. CDR1 is SGHTA, CDR2 FQGNSA, per germline. The CDR3 DNA reads TGTGCCAGCAGCTTAGCGACTAGCGGGACTCAAGAGACCCAGTACTTC. It codes for CASSLATSGTQETQYF.

The DNA for the CDR3 is TGTGCCAGCAGGTCCATGCGACAGGGGTGGGAGACCCAGTACTTC. This codes for CASRSMRQGWETQYF. The V gene is TRBV2, the J gene TRBJ2-5, with TRBD1 matching over 8 bases. The CDR3 length is 15 residues. The V segment lost 6 bases and the J segment 5 bases; nucleotides outside the gene matches: 11. Germline V gene sequence: CDR1 SNHLY, CDR2 FYNNEI.

This clone was picked up a small number of times. The V call is TRBV28, the J call TRBJ1-4; D not certain. The V end was cut by 7 bases, the J end by 6 bases, with 12 bases between. Per germline, CDR1 MDHEN and CDR2 SYDVKM. The CDR3 is 13 amino acids. CDR3 in DNA: TGTGCCAGCACCCCCCTCACTTATGAAAAACTGTTTTTT. This encodes CASTPLTYEKLFF.

V gene TRBV15 combines with J gene TRBJ2-7, with TRBD1 matching over 7 bases. The CDR3 contains 12 residues. V was pared by 1 base and J by 9 bases, with 3 bases of the junction left unmatched. Germline assignment: CDR1 LNHNV and CDR2 YYDKDF (reference sequence). CDR3 sequence reads: CATSRASGGQYF. Written as DNA, the CDR3 is TGTGCCACCAGCAGAGCATCAGGGGGGCAGTACTTC. The full variable domain, in which reference TRBV15 and TRBJ2-7 provide the parts outside the CDR3, is DAMVIQNPRYQVTQFGKPVTLSCSQTLNHNVMYWYQQKSSQAPKLLFHYYDKDFNNEADTPDNFQSRRPNTSFCFLDIRSPGLGDTAMYLCATSRASGGQYFGPGTRLTVT.

This clone was recorded a few times. The chain has TRBV28 and TRBJ1-6; 10 bases fit TRBD1. In germline, CDR1 is MDHEN, CDR2 SYDVKM. V was pared by 5 bases and J by 9 bases, with 7 bases of the junction left unmatched. The CDR3 length is 15 residues. CDR3 DNA sequence: TGTGCCAGCAGTACGACAGGGGGCGCGGCTTCACCCCTCCACTTT. Its protein is CASSTTGGAASPLHF.